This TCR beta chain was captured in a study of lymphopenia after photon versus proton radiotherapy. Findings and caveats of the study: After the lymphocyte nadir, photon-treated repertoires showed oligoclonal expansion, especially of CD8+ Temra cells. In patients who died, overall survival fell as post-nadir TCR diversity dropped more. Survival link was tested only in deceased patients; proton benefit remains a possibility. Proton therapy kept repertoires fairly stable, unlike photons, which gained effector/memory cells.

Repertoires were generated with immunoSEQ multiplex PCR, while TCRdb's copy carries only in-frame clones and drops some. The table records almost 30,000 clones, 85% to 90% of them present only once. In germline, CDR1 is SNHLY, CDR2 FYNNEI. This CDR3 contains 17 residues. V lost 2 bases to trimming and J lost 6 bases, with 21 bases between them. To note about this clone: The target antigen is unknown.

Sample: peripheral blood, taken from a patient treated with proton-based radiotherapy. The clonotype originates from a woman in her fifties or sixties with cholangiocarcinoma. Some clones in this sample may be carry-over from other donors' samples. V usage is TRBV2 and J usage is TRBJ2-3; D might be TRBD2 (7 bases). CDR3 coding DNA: TGTGCCAGCAGTGAAATGGTGGGAGGGGGTCCCGGGGATACGCAGTATTTT. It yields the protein CASSEMVGGGPGDTQYF.